One sample yielded the 26 T cell receptor beta chains listed below, sequenced in a study of cytomegalovirus exposure and HLA in healthy donors. Both 60 Vbeta primers and 13 Jbeta primers went into the PCR. Profiling relied on immunoSEQ multiplex PCR, and the TCRdb table lists in-frame clones only, not all of them. This sample yields about 180,000 clones, of which more than 70% are seen a single time; about 1.3% belongs to the top ten. The specimen sequenced was PBMCs. Receptors were obtained from a girl aged 5-17 years in good health and CMV-seropositive.

The chain joins TRBV5-1 to TRBJ2-5; weak D call: TRBD2 (5 bases). The germline gives CDR1 SGHRS, CDR2 YFSETQ. CDR3 length: 14 amino acids. The V end was cut by 0 bases, the J end by 1 base, with 7 bases between. The CDR3 spells CASSLEAAQETQYF. DNA for the CDR3: TGCGCCAGCAGCTTGGAAGCGGCCCAAGAGACCCAGTACTTC.

J is TRBJ2-7 and V is TRBV2, with TRBD2 identical over 12 bases. Germline CDR1 reads SNHLY; CDR2 reads FYNNEI. This CDR3 has 17 amino acids. J lost 1 base, V lost 6 bases, and 10 bases had no gene match. In DNA form, the CDR3 reads TGTGCCAGCAGCGCGGACAGGGGACTAGCGGGTTCCTACGAGCAGTACTTC. Its translation: CASSADRGLAGSYEQYF.

For the CDR3, the DNA is TGTGCCAGCAGCCCTCGGACAGCCGGGGAGCTGTTTTTT. Translation gives CASSPRTAGELFF. V and J are TRBV7-3 and TRBJ2-2; possible D gene TRBD1, 6 bases. The CDR3 covers 13 residues. V lost 5 bases to trimming and J lost 6 bases, with 10 bases between them. CDR1 and CDR2 (germline): SGHTA, FQGTGA.

This clone was counted only a few times. The chain carries TRBV7-2 and TRBJ1-5; no firm D call. CDR1 is SGHTA and CDR2 is FQGNSA in the germline V gene. This CDR3 has 12 residues. Trimming cost V 4 bases and J 3 bases, with 4 bases left between them. The CDR3: CASSSFNQPQHF. The CDR3 DNA reads TGTGCCAGCAGCTCCTTCAATCAGCCCCAGCATTTT.

The V call is TRBV2, the J call TRBJ2-1, with 10 bases matching TRBD2. There are 15 residues in the CDR3. Germline CDR1 reads SNHLY; CDR2 reads FYNNEI. After removal of 8 bases from V and 2 bases from J, the junction contained 6 bases not matched to a gene. For the CDR3, the DNA is TGTGCCAGCGATAGTAGCGGGGGGCCCTACAATGAGCAGTTCTTC. Protein: CASDSSGGPYNEQFF.

The CDR3 spells CSARTGARYTF. The CDR3 DNA is TGCAGTGCTAGGACAGGGGCACGCTACACCTTC. V is TRBV20-1 and J is TRBJ1-2, with 8 bases fitting TRBD1. V lost 3 bases to trimming and J lost 9 bases; unmatched junction nucleotides: 3. CDR1 is DFQATT and CDR2 is SNEGSKA in the germline V gene (reference sequence). The CDR3 is 11 residues long.

In its sample, this clone was seen a few times. The chain is built from TRBV13 and TRBJ2-7; D is perhaps TRBD2 (5 bases). Between the trimmed V and J ends, which lost 3 bases and 1 base, there was a span of 7 bases. This CDR3 is built from 13 residues. In germline, CDR1 is PRHDT, CDR2 FYEKMQ (reference sequence). The CDR3 here is CASSFGESYEQYF. The CDR3 nucleotides read TGTGCCAGCAGCTTTGGGGAGTCCTACGAGCAGTACTTC.

The rearrangement joins TRBV27 to TRBJ2-7, with TRBD2 matching 13 bases. V shed 5 bases and J 0 bases; nucleotides not matched to a gene: 7. Germline V gene data show CDR1 as MNHEY and CDR2 as SMNVEV (reference sequence). The length of the CDR3 is 17 residues. The chain's CDR3 is CASSLDRTSGSSYEQYF. Written as DNA, the CDR3 is TGTGCCAGCAGTCTCGATAGGACTAGCGGGAGCTCCTACGAGCAGTACTTC.

V and J are TRBV6-5 and TRBJ2-7, with D possibly being TRBD2 (6 bases). Trimming took 0 bases from V and 1 from J, leaving 10 bases between them. The CDR3 covers 15 residues. Germline loops: CDR1 MNHEY, CDR2 SVGAGI. The CDR3 DNA is TGTGCCAGCAGTTACTCTCTGGAGGGGTCCTACGAGCAGTACTTC. Its protein is CASSYSLEGSYEQYF.

This chain uses TRBV7-2 with TRBJ1-2; D possibly corresponds to TRBD1 (6 bases). Between the trimmed V and J ends, which lost 6 bases and 3 bases, there was a span of 11 bases. Per germline, CDR1 SGHTA and CDR2 FQGNSA. The CDR3 consists of 13 residues. The CDR3 coding sequence is TGTGCCAGCAGACAACAGGGAGACTATGGCTACACCTTC. Translation: CASRQQGDYGYTF.

This clone was detected only once. The chain carries TRBV5-6 and TRBJ1-2, with 8 bases fitting TRBD1. The CDR3 has 12 residues. The germline V gene has CDR1 SGHDT and CDR2 YYEEEE. V lost 7 bases to trimming and J lost 4 bases; unmatched junction nucleotides: 3. The CDR3: CASQGAFYGYTF. The CDR3 DNA sequence: TGTGCCAGCCAGGGGGCCTTCTATGGCTACACCTTC.

This chain uses TRBV15 with TRBJ1-2; 11 positions agree with TRBD1. This CDR3 contains 16 residues. Losses at the gene ends were 0 bases for V and 8 bases for J; bases not matched to a gene: 8. Germline-derived CDR1 and CDR2 are LNHNV and YYDKDF (reference sequence). DNA for the CDR3: TGTGCCACCAGCAGAGATCTGGGACAGGGGGTCTTAGGCTACACCTTC. This translates into CATSRDLGQGVLGYTF.

The V gene is TRBV29-1, the J gene TRBJ1-1; TRBD1 might be the D (6 bases). In germline, CDR1 is SQVTM, CDR2 ANQGSEA. Trimming took 7 bases from V and 1 from J, leaving 16 bases between them. The CDR3 has 14 amino acids. The CDR3 is CSASLGTPNTEAFF. CDR3 nucleotides: TGCAGCGCCTCTTTAGGGACACCGAACACTGAAGCTTTCTTT.

V and J are TRBV7-8 and TRBJ1-1, with D perhaps TRBD1 (6 bases). The CDR3 runs to 17 residues. V dropped 0 bases and J dropped 0 bases, with 14 bases sitting between them. Germline V gene sequence: CDR1 SGHVS, CDR2 FQNEAQ. The CDR3 is CASSLAVYRDMNTEAFF. CDR3 nucleotide sequence: TGTGCCAGCAGCTTAGCTGTTTACAGGGATATGAACACTGAAGCTTTCTTT. The full variable domain, with the rest looked up from reference TRBV7-8 and TRBJ1-1, is GAGVSQSPRYKVAKRGQDVALRCDPISGHVSLFWYQQALGQGPEFLTYFQNEAQLDKSGLPSDRFFAERPEGSVSTLKIQRTQQEDSAVYLCASSLAVYRDMNTEAFFGQGTRLTVV.

For the CDR3, the DNA is TGTGCCAGCAGTGACTATTATACGCAGTATTTT. It yields the protein CASSDYYTQYF. This chain joins TRBV2 and TRBJ2-3; no firm D call. CDR1 SNHLY and CDR2 FYNNEI come from the germline V gene. Trimming cost V 3 bases and J 7 bases, with 5 bases left between them. This CDR3 is built from 11 residues.

The V gene is TRBV20-1, the J gene TRBJ1-1; TRBD1 is a possible D gene (5 bases). Germline lookup yields CDR1 DFQATT and CDR2 SNEGSKA (reference sequence). V was pared by 6 bases and J by 6 bases, with 11 bases between. The CDR3 is 11 amino acids. The CDR3 DNA reads TGCAGTGCCCCTTCGGGGGCTGAAGCTTTCTTT. This sequence encodes CSAPSGAEAFF.

This chain joins TRBV5-1 and TRBJ2-1, with 7 bases identical to TRBD1. CDR3 size: 12 residues. Unmatched junction bases numbered 3, after V lost 5 bases and J lost 7 bases. Germline V gives CDR1 SGHRS, CDR2 YFSETQ. The CDR3 spells CASRLQGNEQFF. The CDR3 DNA is TGCGCCAGCAGGCTACAGGGGAATGAGCAGTTCTTC.

The chain recombines TRBV5-6 with TRBJ2-7, with D possibly being TRBD2 (6 bases). CDR1 is SGHDT, CDR2 YYEEEE, per germline. The CDR3 consists of 14 residues. The V gene lost 0 bases and the J gene lost 3 bases, with 10 bases spanning the gap. CDR3 bases: TGTGCCAGCAGCTTGGGGGGGGTAGTCTACGAGCAGTACTTC. Amino acid sequence: CASSLGGVVYEQYF.

V usage is TRBV29-1 and J usage is TRBJ2-3, with 16 nucleotides matching TRBD2. The CDR3 contains 17 residues. From germline, CDR1 is SQVTM and CDR2 ANQGSEA. The V gene end was trimmed by 4 bases and the J gene end by 6 bases; junction bases not matched to a gene: 10. CDR3 bases: TGCAGCGTTGCGGGGACTAGCGGGAGGGCTCCTCGGGATACGCAGTATTTT. This codes for CSVAGTSGRAPRDTQYF.

This clone has a single count. V and J are TRBV7-7 and TRBJ2-1, with 9 bases lining up with TRBD2. CDR1 and CDR2 from the germline V gene are SSHAT and FNYEAQ (reference sequence). The V segment lost 6 bases and the J segment 1 base; nucleotides outside the gene matches: 7. The CDR3 is 16 amino acids. The CDR3 DNA reads TGTGCCAGCAGTCCCCTAGCGGGGCTTTCCTACAATGAGCAGTTCTTC. This encodes CASSPLAGLSYNEQFF. The variable domain in full, with the rest retrieved from reference TRBV7-7 and TRBJ2-1, is GAGVSQSPRYKVTKRGQDVTLRCDPISSHATLYWYQQALGQGPEFLTYFNYEAQPDKSGLPSDRFSAERPEGSISTLTIQRTEQRDSAMYRCASSPLAGLSYNEQFFGPGTRLTVL.

The gene calls are TRBV28 and TRBJ1-5; TRBD1 matches 7 bases. Germline CDR1 is MDHEN and CDR2 is SYDVKM. The CDR3 spans 17 residues. Trimming cost V 2 bases and J 5 bases; bases outside gene matches: 12. CDR3 DNA sequence: TGTGCCAGCAGTTTACCCCCAGGACAGGAGTCCTATCAGCCCCAGCATTTT. Translation gives CASSLPPGQESYQPQHF.

The gene calls are TRBV6-5 and TRBJ1-1; possible D gene TRBD1, 5 bases. Trimming removed 5 bases from V and 7 bases from J, with 11 bases in between. CDR3 size: 12 residues. From germline, CDR1 is MNHEY and CDR2 SVGAGI. The CDR3 DNA sequence: TGTGCCAGCAGTCCCCCGGGGGGTGAAGCTTTCTTT. Translation: CASSPPGGEAFF.

The chain joins TRBV6-6 to TRBJ1-5; no firm D call. Germline V lookup: CDR1 MNHNY, CDR2 SVGAGI (reference sequence). The CDR3 extends over 16 amino acids. V was shortened by 2 bases and J by 2 bases, with 13 bases between the two germline ends. CDR3 DNA: TGTGCCAGCAGTTACCGGAGCTCTAGTGGCAATCAGCCCCAGCATTTT. Protein sequence: CASSYRSSSGNQPQHF.

The V gene is TRBV2, the J gene TRBJ2-1, with 13 bases lining up with TRBD2. This CDR3 contains 16 residues. Germline V gene sequence: CDR1 SNHLY, CDR2 FYNNEI. The V and J ends lost 3 bases and 12 bases, in that order; junction bases with no gene match: 11. CDR3 amino acids: CASSEGLAGFIDGQFF. DNA of the CDR3: TGTGCCAGCAGTGAGGGACTAGCGGGATTCATCGATGGGCAGTTCTTC.

This chain links TRBV6-6 with TRBJ2-1; the D gene is possibly TRBD2 (6 bases). Deletions cut 4 bases from V and 7 bases from J, with 20 bases between. Looked up from germline, CDR1 is MNHNY and CDR2 is SVGAGI (reference sequence). The CDR3 runs 16 residues. The chain's CDR3 is CASSSTGTPLGNEQFF. The CDR3 DNA follows: TGTGCCAGCAGTTCCACCGGGACTCCGCTAGGTAATGAGCAGTTCTTC.

The chain links TRBV5-8 to TRBJ1-5; TRBD1 might be the D (5 bases). CDR3 length: 17 amino acids. Germline CDR1 and CDR2: SGHTS and YDEGEE. V was cut by 2 bases and J by 0 bases, with 15 bases left in between. Written as DNA, the CDR3 is TGTGCCAGCAGCTTAGGCCGGGGGGGTTATAGCAATCAGCCCCAGCATTTT. Protein sequence: CASSLGRGGYSNQPQHF. The entire variable domain, with the rest obtained from reference TRBV5-8 and TRBJ1-5, is as follows: EAGVTQSPTHLIKTRGQQATLRCSPISGHTSVYWYQQALGLGLQFLLWYDEGEERNRGNFPPRFSGRQFPNYSSELNVNALELEDSALYLCASSLGRGGYSNQPQHFGDGTRLSIL.